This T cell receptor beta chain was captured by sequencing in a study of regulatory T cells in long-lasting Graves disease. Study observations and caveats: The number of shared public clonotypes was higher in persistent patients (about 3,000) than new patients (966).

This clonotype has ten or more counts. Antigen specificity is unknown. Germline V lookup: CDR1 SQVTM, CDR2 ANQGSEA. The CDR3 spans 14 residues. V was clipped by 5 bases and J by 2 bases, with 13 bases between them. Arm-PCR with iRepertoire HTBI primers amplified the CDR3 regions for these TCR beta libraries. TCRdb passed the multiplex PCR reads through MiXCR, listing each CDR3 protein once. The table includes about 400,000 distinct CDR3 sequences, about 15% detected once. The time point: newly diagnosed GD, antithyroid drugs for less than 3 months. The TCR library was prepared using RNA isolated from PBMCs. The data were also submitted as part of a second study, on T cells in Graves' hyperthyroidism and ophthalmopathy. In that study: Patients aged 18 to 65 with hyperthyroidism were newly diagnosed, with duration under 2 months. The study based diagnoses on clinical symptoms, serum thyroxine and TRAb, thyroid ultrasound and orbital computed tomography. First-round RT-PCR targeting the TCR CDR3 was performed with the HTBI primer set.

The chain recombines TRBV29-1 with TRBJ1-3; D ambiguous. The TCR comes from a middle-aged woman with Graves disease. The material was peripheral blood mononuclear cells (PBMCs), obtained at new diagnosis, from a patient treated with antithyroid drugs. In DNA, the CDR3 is TGCAGCGTTTACCCGAGAGAGACTGGAAACACCATATATTTT. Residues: CSVYPRETGNTIYF. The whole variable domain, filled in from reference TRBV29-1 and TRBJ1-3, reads SAVISQKPSRDICQRGTSLTIQCQVDSQVTMMFWYRQQPGQSLTLIATANQGSEATYESGFVIDKFPISRPNLTFSTLTVSNMSPEDSSIYLCSVYPRETGNTIYFGEGSWLTVV.